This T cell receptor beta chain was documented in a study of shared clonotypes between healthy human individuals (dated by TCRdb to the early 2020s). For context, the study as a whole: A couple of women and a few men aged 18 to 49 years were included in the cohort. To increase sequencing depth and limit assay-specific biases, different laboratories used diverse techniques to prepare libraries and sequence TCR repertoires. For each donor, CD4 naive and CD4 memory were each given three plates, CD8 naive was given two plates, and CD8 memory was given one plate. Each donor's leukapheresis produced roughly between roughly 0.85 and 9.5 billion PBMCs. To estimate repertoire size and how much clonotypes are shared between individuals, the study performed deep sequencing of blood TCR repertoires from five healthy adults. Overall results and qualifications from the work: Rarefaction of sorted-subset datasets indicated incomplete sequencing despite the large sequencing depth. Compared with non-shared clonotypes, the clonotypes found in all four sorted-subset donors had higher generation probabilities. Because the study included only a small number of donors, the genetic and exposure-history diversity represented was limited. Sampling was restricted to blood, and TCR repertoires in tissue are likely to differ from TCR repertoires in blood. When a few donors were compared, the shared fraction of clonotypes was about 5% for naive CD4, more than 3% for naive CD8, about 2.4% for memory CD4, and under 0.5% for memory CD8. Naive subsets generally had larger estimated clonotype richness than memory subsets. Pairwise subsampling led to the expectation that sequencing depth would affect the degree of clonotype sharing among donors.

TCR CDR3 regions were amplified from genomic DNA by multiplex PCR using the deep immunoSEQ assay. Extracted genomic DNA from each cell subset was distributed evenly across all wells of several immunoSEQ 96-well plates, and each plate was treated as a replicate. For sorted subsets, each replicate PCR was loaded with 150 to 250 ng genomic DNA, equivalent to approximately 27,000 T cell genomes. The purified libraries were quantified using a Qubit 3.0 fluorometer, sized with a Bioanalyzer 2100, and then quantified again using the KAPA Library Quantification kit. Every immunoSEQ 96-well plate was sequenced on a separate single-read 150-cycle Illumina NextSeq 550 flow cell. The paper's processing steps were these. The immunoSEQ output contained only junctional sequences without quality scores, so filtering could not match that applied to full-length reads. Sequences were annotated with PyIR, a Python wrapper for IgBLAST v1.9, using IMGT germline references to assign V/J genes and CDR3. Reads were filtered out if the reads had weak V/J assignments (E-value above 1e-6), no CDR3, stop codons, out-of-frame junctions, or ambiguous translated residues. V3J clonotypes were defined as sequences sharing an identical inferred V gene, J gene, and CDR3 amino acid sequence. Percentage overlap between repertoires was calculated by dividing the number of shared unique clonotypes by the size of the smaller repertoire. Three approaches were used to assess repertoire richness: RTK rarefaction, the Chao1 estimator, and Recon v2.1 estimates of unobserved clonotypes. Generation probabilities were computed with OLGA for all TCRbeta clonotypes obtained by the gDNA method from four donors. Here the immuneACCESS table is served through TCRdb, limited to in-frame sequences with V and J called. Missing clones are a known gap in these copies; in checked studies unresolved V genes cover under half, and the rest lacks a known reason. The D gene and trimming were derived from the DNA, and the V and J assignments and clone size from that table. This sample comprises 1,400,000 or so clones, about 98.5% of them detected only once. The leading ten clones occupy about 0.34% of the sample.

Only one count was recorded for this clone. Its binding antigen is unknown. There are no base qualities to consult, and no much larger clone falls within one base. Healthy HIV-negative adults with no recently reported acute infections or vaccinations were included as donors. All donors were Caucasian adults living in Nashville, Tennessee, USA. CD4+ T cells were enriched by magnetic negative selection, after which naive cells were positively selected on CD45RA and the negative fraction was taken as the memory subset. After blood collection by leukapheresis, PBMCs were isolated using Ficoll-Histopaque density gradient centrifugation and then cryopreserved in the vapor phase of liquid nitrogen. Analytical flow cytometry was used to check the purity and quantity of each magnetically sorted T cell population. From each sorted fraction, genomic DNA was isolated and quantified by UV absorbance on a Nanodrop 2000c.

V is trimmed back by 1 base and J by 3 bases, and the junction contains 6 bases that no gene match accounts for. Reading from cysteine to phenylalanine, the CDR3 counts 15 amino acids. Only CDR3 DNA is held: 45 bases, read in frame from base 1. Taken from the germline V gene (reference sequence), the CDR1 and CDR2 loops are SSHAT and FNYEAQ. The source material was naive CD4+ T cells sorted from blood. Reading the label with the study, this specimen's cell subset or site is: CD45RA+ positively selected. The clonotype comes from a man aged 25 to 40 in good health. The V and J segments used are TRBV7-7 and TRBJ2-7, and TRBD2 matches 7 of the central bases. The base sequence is TGTGCCAGCAGCTTAGGCTTAGCGGGCGACTACGAGCAGTACTTC. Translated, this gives CASSLGLAGDYEQYF.